A single sample is the source of the 26 T cell receptor beta chains below, sequenced in a study of shared clonotypes between healthy human individuals. Measured with immunoSEQ multiplex PCR; TCRdb has only the in-frame clones, and not every one. The table has approximately 1,500,000 clones, roughly 96% seen once; the top ten hold about 1.2%. The sequenced sample consisted of naive CD4+ T cells sorted from blood. Subset of the sample: CD45RA+ positively selected. The receptors stem from a man aged 30 to 39 in good health.

V is TRBV28 and J is TRBJ2-3; 8 nucleotides line up with TRBD2. CDR3 length equals 12 residues. CDR1 is MDHEN and CDR2 is SYDVKM in the germline V gene. J was trimmed by 14 bases and V by 6 bases; bases with no gene match: 10. The CDR3 nucleotides are TGTGCCAGCAGCCCTCTGGGACTAGTACCGTATTTT. Protein product: CASSPLGLVPYF.

This clone was recorded only once. The gene calls are TRBV5-5 and TRBJ1-5, with D uncertain. This CDR3 region has 14 residues. Germline V lookup: CDR1 SGHKS, CDR2 YYEKEE (reference sequence). V lost 4 bases to trimming and J lost 7 bases, with 15 bases between them. In DNA form, the CDR3 reads TGTGCCAGCAGCCCCGACCTGGGCGGACAGCCCCAGCATTTT. It encodes CASSPDLGGQPQHF.

The chain carries TRBV27 and TRBJ2-7, with D possibly matching TRBD2 (6 bases). The V end was cut by 4 bases, the J end by 0 bases, with 13 bases between. This CDR3 region has 15 residues. Germline CDR1 is MNHEY and CDR2 is SMNVEV (reference sequence). CDR3 bases: TGTGCCAGCAGTTCCGGGACTGACTACTCCTACGAGCAGTACTTC. The encoded protein is CASSSGTDYSYEQYF.

The chain employs TRBV5-1 and TRBJ1-2; no clear D. The V end was cut by 0 bases, the J end by 4 bases, with 13 bases between. In germline, CDR1 is SGHRS, CDR2 YFSETQ. The CDR3 has 15 amino acids. This chain's CDR3 is CASSLVSGSFYGYTF. DNA for the CDR3: TGCGCCAGCAGCTTGGTGAGCGGAAGCTTCTATGGCTACACCTTC.

The chain has TRBV9 and TRBJ2-3; no reliable D call. The CDR3 is 13 residues long. CDR1 and CDR2 (germline): SGDLS, YYNGEE. The V end lost 3 bases, the J end lost 4 bases, and 9 bases lay between the germline ends. The CDR3 region is CASSARIPDTQYF. The DNA for the CDR3 is TGTGCCAGCAGCGCAAGGATCCCAGATACGCAGTATTTT.

V is TRBV14 and J is TRBJ2-7; 9 nucleotides match TRBD1. The length of the CDR3 is 18 residues. J gave up 2 bases and V 2 bases, and 13 bases lay outside the gene matches. Germline lookup yields CDR1 SGHDN and CDR2 FVKESK. CDR3 DNA: TGTGCCAGCAGCCAATTACGGACAGGGGCCGATTCGACCTACGAGCAGTACTTC. Translated: CASSQLRTGADSTYEQYF.

This chain links TRBV4-1 with TRBJ1-1; 11 positions match TRBD1. CDR3 size: 18 residues. The germline gives CDR1 MGHRA, CDR2 YSYEKL. The ends lost 1 base at V and 2 bases at J; junction bases unmatched: 9. CDR3 protein: CASSQVLGQGAFNTEAFF. CDR3 in DNA: TGCGCCAGCAGCCAAGTTTTAGGACAGGGGGCCTTTAACACTGAAGCTTTCTTT.

This sequence joins TRBV5-6 and TRBJ2-1, with 8 bases fitting TRBD1. The CDR3 loop spans 14 amino acids. V dropped 0 bases and J dropped 12; count of bases not matched to a gene: 8. Germline CDR1 and CDR2: SGHDT and YYEEEE. The CDR3 coding sequence is TGTGCCAGCAGCTTGGTTCGTTTGGGGACAGGGCAGTTCTTC. Amino acids: CASSLVRLGTGQFF.

The genes are TRBV14 and TRBJ1-3; a possible D gene is TRBD1 (5 bases). The CDR3 runs to 17 residues. V lost 6 bases to trimming and J lost 0 bases, with 18 bases between them. Germline V gives CDR1 SGHDN, CDR2 FVKESK. In DNA, the CDR3 is TGTGCCAGCAGGAACAGCGCCGGGGGACTCTCTGGAAACACCATATATTTT. This gives the protein CASRNSAGGLSGNTIYF.

The V gene is TRBV5-1, the J gene TRBJ2-7; TRBD2 is a possible D gene (6 bases). The germline CDR1 and CDR2 sequences are SGHRS and YFSETQ. The V end lost 4 bases, the J end lost 2 bases, and 16 bases lay between the germline ends. This CDR3 region has 15 residues. CDR3 sequence: CASSLDVWEAYEQYF. CDR3 DNA: TGCGCCAGCAGCCTGGATGTGTGGGAGGCCTACGAGCAGTACTTC.

The chain carries TRBV7-9 and TRBJ2-3; 8 bases match TRBD2. The germline CDR1 and CDR2 sequences are SEHNR and FQNEAQ (reference sequence). Trimming at V came to 5 bases and at J to 2 bases, leaving 12 bases not matched to a gene. The CDR3 is 17 amino acids. CDR3: CASSLPRIAGNTDTQYF. The CDR3 nucleotides read TGTGCCAGCAGCCTACCTCGAATAGCGGGAAACACAGATACGCAGTATTTT.

This sequence joins TRBV5-5 and TRBJ2-3; no clear D gene. V lost 3 bases and J lost 5, with 7 bases in between. Germline-derived CDR1 and CDR2 are SGHKS and YYEKEE (reference sequence). This CDR3 has 12 amino acids. As DNA, the CDR3 is TGTGCCAGCAGCTCCTGGCAAGATACGCAGTATTTT. Encoded protein: CASSSWQDTQYF. The variable domain in full, with the rest retrieved from reference TRBV5-5 and TRBJ2-3, is DAGVTQSPTHLIKTRGQQVTLRCSPISGHKSVSWYQQVLGQGPQFIFQYYEKEERGRGNFPDRFSARQFPNYSSELNVNALLLGDSALYLCASSSWQDTQYFGPGTRLTVL.

The chain joins TRBV6-1 to TRBJ2-7, with 11 bases aligning to TRBD2. The junction had 4 bases not matched to a gene; V was cut back by 3 bases and J by 9 bases. This CDR3 is built from 13 residues. Germline V gene sequence: CDR1 MNHNS, CDR2 SASEGT. The CDR3 loop is CASSELAGGLQYF. CDR3 bases: TGTGCCAGCAGTGAGTTAGCGGGAGGGTTGCAGTACTTC.

The rearrangement links TRBV4-3 to TRBJ2-1; TRBD2 matches at 7 bases. CDR1 and CDR2 from the germline V gene are LGHNA and YSLEER. There are 15 residues in the CDR3. J gave up 0 bases and V 8 bases, and 7 bases lay outside the gene matches. DNA of the CDR3: TGCGCCAGCCAATTAGCGGGTAGCTCCTACAATGAGCAGTTCTTC. Its protein is CASQLAGSSYNEQFF.

The rearrangement joins TRBV2 to TRBJ2-7; 7 nucleotides align to TRBD2. Germline V gives CDR1 SNHLY, CDR2 FYNNEI. This CDR3 is built from 14 residues. Trimming took 1 base from V and 4 from J; bases not matched to a gene: 4. The CDR3 loop reads CASSEGGRGYEQYF. The CDR3 bases are TGTGCCAGCAGTGAAGGCGGGAGAGGATACGAGCAGTACTTC.

The V call is TRBV5-4, the J call TRBJ1-1; possibly TRBD1 for D (6 bases). The CDR3 extends over 15 amino acids. The V gene lost 0 bases and the J gene lost 2 bases, with 11 bases spanning the gap. From germline, CDR1 is SGHNT and CDR2 YYREEE (reference sequence). Here the CDR3 reads CASSLGQAINTEAFF. The CDR3, as DNA: TGTGCCAGCAGCTTGGGACAGGCGATTAACACTGAAGCTTTCTTT.

The CDR3 nucleotides are TGTGCCAGCACCCAACGGAAACTCTCCTACGAGCAGTACTTC. Translated: CASTQRKLSYEQYF. This rearrangement joins TRBV2 to TRBJ2-7; D is unresolved. With 7 bases removed from V and 0 bases from J, the gap between germline ends came to 13 bases. CDR1 and CDR2 from the germline V gene are SNHLY and FYNNEI. The CDR3 spans 14 residues.

Of note for this clone: A read error may produce the germline difference seen at one junction end. The sample carries other DNA sequences with the same CDR3. This chain joins TRBV20-1 and TRBJ2-3; the D is unclear. This CDR3 region has 10 residues. Germline V gene data show CDR1 as DFQATT and CDR2 as SNEGSKA (reference sequence). CDR3 DNA: TGCAGTGCTAGCATAGATACGCAGTATTTT. Protein: CSASIDTQYF.

The CDR3 bases are TGTGCCAGCAGTTTATCGAAAGTATGGAGGGGCCCCGATGAGACCCAGTACTTC. This encodes CASSLSKVWRGPDETQYF. The V and J genes are TRBV27 and TRBJ2-5, with D perhaps TRBD2 (6 bases). V shed 0 bases and J shed 5 bases, with 22 bases lying between them. Germline CDR1 reads MNHEY; CDR2 reads SMNVEV (reference sequence). CDR3 length: 18 residues.

The rearrangement joins TRBV27 to TRBJ2-7; TRBD2 might be the D (6 bases). V was trimmed by 10 bases and J by 4 bases, leaving 20 bases between them. Germline values: CDR1 MNHEY, CDR2 SMNVEV (reference sequence). The CDR3 runs 14 residues. Here the CDR3 DNA reads TGTGCCACCGGTTTCGGAGGGAGTTGGTACGAGCAGTACTTC. It codes for CATGFGGSWYEQYF.

This clone was detected only a few times. The genes are TRBV19 and TRBJ2-1, with a tentative D call TRBD2 (6 bases). V lost 7 bases, J lost 4 bases, and 17 bases lay in between. The CDR3 contains 15 residues. From germline, CDR1 is LNHDA and CDR2 SQIVND (reference sequence). The CDR3 DNA follows: TGTGCCAGTATAGGATTCGGGGGAGAGTACAATGAGCAGTTCTTC. It encodes CASIGFGGEYNEQFF.

The gene calls are TRBV7-6 and TRBJ2-7; tentatively, D is TRBD1 (5 bases). The V gene lost 0 bases and the J gene lost 5 bases, with 14 bases spanning the gap. This CDR3 contains 15 residues. Germline CDR1 and CDR2: SGHVS and FNYEAQ. The CDR3 region is CASSLADGQMDEQYF. CDR3 sequence (DNA): TGTGCCAGCAGCTTAGCAGATGGACAAATGGACGAGCAGTACTTC.

This chain connects TRBV9 to TRBJ1-1; maybe TRBD1 (5 bases). Germline CDR1 is SGDLS and CDR2 is YYNGEE. The V end was cut by 1 base, the J end by 1 base, with 8 bases between. The CDR3 totals 14 residues. In DNA form, the CDR3 reads TGTGCCAGCAGCGTACAGGGAAGGAACACTGAAGCTTTCTTT. Its protein is CASSVQGRNTEAFF.

To note about this clone: The same CDR3 also results from other DNA sequences found in this sample. V gene TRBV7-9 combines with J gene TRBJ2-1, with 9 bases fitting TRBD2. CDR1 SEHNR and CDR2 FQNEAQ come from the germline V gene (reference sequence). CDR3 length: 16 amino acids. Trimming took 5 bases from V and 0 from J; bases not matched to a gene: 5. The CDR3 DNA reads as TGTGCCAGCAGCGTGAGCGGGAGGAGCTCCTACAATGAGCAGTTCTTC. Amino acids: CASSVSGRSSYNEQFF.

V and J are TRBV5-1 and TRBJ2-1; D gene ambiguous. Germline CDR1 is SGHRS and CDR2 is YFSETQ. CDR3 length: 15 residues. The V end was cut by 4 bases, the J end by 5 bases, with 16 bases between. CDR3 nucleotide sequence: TGCGCCAGCAGCCAGGCGACAAAAAGGAACAATGAGCAGTTCTTC. It encodes CASSQATKRNNEQFF.

This chain connects TRBV6-1 to TRBJ1-3; no clear D gene. Trimming took 4 bases from V and 4 from J, leaving 11 bases between them. From germline, CDR1 is MNHNS and CDR2 SASEGT. The CDR3 runs to 14 residues. The CDR3 loop reads CASSADGPGNTIYF. CDR3 nucleotide sequence: TGTGCCAGCAGTGCGGACGGCCCCGGAAACACCATATATTTT.